These 19 T cell receptor beta chains were sequenced from one sample in a study of human T cells and chemical hapten exposure (dated by TCRdb to 2020 to 2022). The intended sense of this specimen's time point label: patch test 2, 6 weeks after DPC sensitization. This sample's treatment or condition label indicates: therapeutic diphenylcyclopropenone sensitization with weekly scalp DPC. Libraries were built with RACE. Sequencing was performed on a NextSeq 500. TCRdb applied fastp at Q25 and MiXCR to the public reads, then kept only in-frame beta chains. Each entry is one CDR3 protein sequence, shown with its most common DNA and genes. This sample gives about 69,000 distinct CDR3 sequences in total; approximately 10% of them show up just once. The ten most abundant clones make up roughly 6.8% of the sample. The starting material was whole blood, obtained in connection with sensitization to the hapten diphenylcyclopropenone (DPC). The receptors shown here come from a woman aged 45-65 years with alopecia areata. Some clones in this sample may be carry-over from other donors' samples.

This clonotype was observed many times. The gene calls are TRBV7-9 and TRBJ2-7; D remains unclear. Germline assignment: CDR1 SEHNR and CDR2 FQNEAQ (reference sequence). The length of the CDR3 is 13 residues. Trimming stripped 2 bases from V and 0 bases from J, with 5 bases between. The CDR3 sequence: CASSLRVSYEQYF. CDR3 coding DNA: TGTGCCAGCAGCTTAAGGGTCTCCTACGAGCAGTACTTC.

This clonotype was counted at least ten times. The chain uses TRBV12-3 or TRBV12-4 and TRBJ2-2, with D perhaps TRBD1 (5 bases). Trimming cost V 5 bases and J 6 bases, with 16 bases left between them. The CDR3 is made up of 15 amino acids. This CDR3 reads CASSPRIVGAGELFF. The CDR3 nucleotides are TGTGCCAGCAGTCCCCGAATAGTAGGGGCCGGGGAGCTGTTTTTT.

This clonotype appeared a few times. V is TRBV14 and J is TRBJ2-1, with a weak D call TRBD2 (6 bases). Trimming removed 1 base from V and 8 bases from J, with 18 bases in between. The germline V gene has CDR1 SGHDN and CDR2 FVKESK. This CDR3 comprises 16 residues. The CDR3 DNA follows: TGTGCCAGCAGCCAAGGGGAGGACCGGCTTCGCGATGAGCAGTTCTTC. Translation: CASSQGEDRLRDEQFF.

J is TRBJ2-1 and V is TRBV21-1. TRBV21-1 is designated a pseudogene. The CDR3 sequence is 10 residues long. The CDR3 nucleotides are TGTGCCAGCAGTGAGGCAGTTCAGTTCTTC. Its protein product is CASSEAVQFF.

CDR3 nucleotide sequence: TGTGCCAGCAGCCAAACCAGCACAGATACGCAGTATTTT. This gives the protein CASSQTSTDTQYF. The chain is built from TRBV4-2 and TRBJ2-3, with D unclear. Germline V gene data show CDR1 as LGHNA and CDR2 as YNFKEQ. The germline V and J ends were trimmed by 2 bases and 0 bases, with 3 bases remaining between them. This CDR3 has 13 residues.

The chain combines TRBV5-1 with TRBJ2-7, with 9 bases fitting TRBD1. This CDR3 region has 15 residues. Germline V gene lookup returns CDR1 SGHRS and CDR2 YFSETQ. Trimming cost V 0 bases and J 3 bases; bases outside gene matches: 4. The CDR3 is CASSLAGQGSYEQYF. CDR3 sequence (DNA): TGCGCCAGCAGCTTGGCGGGACAGGGAAGCTACGAGCAGTACTTC.

This clonotype was seen a handful of times. The gene calls are TRBV7-9 and TRBJ1-4; weak D call: TRBD1 (5 bases). Trimming stripped 5 bases from V and 4 bases from J, with 11 bases between. The CDR3 has 14 residues. In germline, CDR1 is SEHNR, CDR2 FQNEAQ (reference sequence). CDR3 loop: CASSGLGVNEKLFF. CDR3 DNA sequence: TGTGCCAGCAGCGGGTTAGGGGTTAATGAAAAACTGTTTTTT.

CDR3 nucleotide sequence: TGCAGCGTTGTCTGGCAGTCCAATGAGCAGTTCTTC. Translating it yields CSVVWQSNEQFF. The chain links TRBV29-1 to TRBJ2-1; no definite D call. Germline CDR1 is SQVTM and CDR2 is ANQGSEA. This CDR3 spans 12 amino acids. The V end lost 4 bases, the J end lost 6 bases, and 10 bases lay between the germline ends.

This clonotype appeared many times. The J gene is TRBJ2-2, the V gene TRBV10-3; D is possibly TRBD2 (5 bases). Germline CDR1 reads ENHRY; CDR2 reads SYGVKD. V was clipped by 5 bases and J by 1 base, with 8 bases between them. The CDR3 spans 14 residues. CDR3 loop: CAISSSENTGELFF. The CDR3 nucleotides read TGTGCCATCAGTAGTAGCGAGAACACCGGGGAGCTGTTTTTT.

This clonotype has only a few counts. This chain links TRBV7-8 with TRBJ2-1; 8 positions agree with TRBD1. There are 15 residues in the CDR3. The germline gives CDR1 SGHVS, CDR2 FQNEAQ. V was pared by 2 bases and J by 8 bases, with 8 bases of the junction left unmatched. CDR3 amino acids: CASSLSRGRFDEQFF. As DNA, the CDR3 is TGTGCCAGCAGCTTAAGCAGGGGGCGGTTCGATGAGCAGTTCTTC.

This clonotype was observed many times. The chain employs TRBV3-1 and TRBJ1-2; no clear D gene. Germline CDR1 is LGHDT and CDR2 is YNNKEL (reference sequence). V was pared by 1 base and J by 2 bases, with 8 bases between. This CDR3 is built from 14 residues. CDR3 in DNA: TGTGCCAGCAGCCAAGTTGCGGCAAACTATGGCTACACCTTC. This codes for CASSQVAANYGYTF.

This clonotype appeared many times. The gene calls are TRBV20-1 and TRBJ2-2; 14 bases map to TRBD2. V was pared by 6 bases and J by 0 bases, with 15 bases of the junction left unmatched. This CDR3 has 20 residues. Germline CDR1 and CDR2: DFQATT and SNEGSKA (reference sequence). This CDR3 is CSAQVRGGLAGAPNTGELFF. The CDR3 DNA reads as TGCAGTGCCCAGGTGCGAGGGGGACTAGCGGGAGCGCCGAACACCGGGGAGCTGTTTTTT.

This clonotype was seen at least ten times. The V call is TRBV18, the J call TRBJ2-2; the D gene is possibly TRBD2 (5 bases). The ends were cut back, 7 bases at V and 0 bases at J, with 15 bases in the middle. Germline CDR1 is KGHSH and CDR2 is LQKENI. The CDR3 length is 16 residues. The CDR3 bases are TGTGCCAGCTGCAGGACGGGGTCCGCGAACACCGGGGAGCTGTTTTTT. This codes for CASCRTGSANTGELFF.

This clonotype was detected a few times. The V call is TRBV27, the J call TRBJ1-6; tentative D call: TRBD1 (5 bases). Trimming removed 7 bases from V and 4 bases from J, with 17 bases in between. Germline V gene data show CDR1 as MNHEY and CDR2 as SMNVEV (reference sequence). The CDR3 extends over 16 amino acids. The CDR3 spells CASTPRDGTYNSPLHF. As DNA, the CDR3 is TGTGCCAGCACCCCGAGGGACGGAACTTATAATTCACCCCTCCACTTT.

There are a few counts of this clonotype. The chain couples TRBV7-6 to TRBJ1-5, with 10 nucleotides matching TRBD1. The germline CDR1 and CDR2 sequences are SGHVS and FNYEAQ. V trimming: 1 base; J trimming: 6 bases; junction bases outside the gene matches: 3. This CDR3 region has 15 residues. In DNA, the CDR3 is TGTGCCAGCAGCTTAGGACAGGGGGCGGGTCAGCCCCAGCATTTT. Translated, it gives CASSLGQGAGQPQHF. Supplemented by reference TRBV7-6 and TRBJ1-5, the full variable domain reads GAGVSQSPRYKVTKRGQDVALRCDPISGHVSLYWYRQALGQGPEFLTYFNYEAQQDKSGLPNDRFSAERPEGSISTLTIQRTEQRDSAMYRCASSLGQGAGQPQHFGDGTRLSIL.

This clonotype was detected a few times. The chain carries TRBV29-1 and TRBJ1-5; 8 nucleotides line up with TRBD1. CDR1 is SQVTM and CDR2 is ANQGSEA in the germline V gene. This CDR3 comprises 13 residues. V lost 6 bases to trimming and J lost 3 bases; unmatched junction nucleotides: 4. Here the CDR3 DNA reads TGCAGCGTAGGACAGGGCCACAATCAGCCCCAGCATTTT. It codes for CSVGQGHNQPQHF. The whole variable domain, filled in from reference TRBV29-1 and TRBJ1-5, reads SAVISQKPSRDICQRGTSLTIQCQVDSQVTMMFWYRQQPGQSLTLIATANQGSEATYESGFVIDKFPISRPNLTFSTLTVSNMSPEDSSIYLCSVGQGHNQPQHFGDGTRLSIL.

This clonotype showed up just a few times. The chain employs TRBV7-8 and TRBJ1-1; TRBD1 is a possible D gene (5 bases). CDR3 size: 14 residues. The germline V gene has CDR1 SGHVS and CDR2 FQNEAQ. V lost 1 base to trimming and J lost 3 bases, with 9 bases between them. This CDR3 reads CASSLVSGHTEAFF. For the CDR3, the DNA is TGTGCCAGCAGCTTAGTATCGGGGCACACTGAAGCTTTCTTT.

The genes are TRBV27 and TRBJ1-1; TRBD1 is a possible D gene (5 bases). This CDR3 is built from 15 residues. The V gene lost 3 bases and the J gene lost 3 bases, with 14 bases spanning the gap. Germline lookup yields CDR1 MNHEY and CDR2 SMNVEV (reference sequence). The CDR3 DNA reads as TGTGCCAGCAGTTTCAGGGCGGGGCTGTACACTGAAGCTTTCTTT. It translates to CASSFRAGLYTEAFF.

This clonotype was seen more than once but under ten times. The genes are TRBV7-3 and TRBJ1-1; D remains unclear. V lost 5 bases to trimming and J lost 7 bases, with 14 bases between them. Germline values: CDR1 SGHTA, CDR2 FQGTGA. The CDR3 runs 13 residues. CDR3 residues: CASSPSGGGEAFF. For the CDR3, the DNA is TGTGCCAGCAGCCCCAGTGGTGGCGGTGAAGCTTTCTTT.